The clone carrying this T cell receptor beta chain turned up a few times. TCRdb used MiXCR to reprocess the 5' RACE reads, holding one entry per CDR3 protein. Found here are some 500,000 distinct CDR3 sequences, approximately 14% of them singletons; the top ten hold around 0.52%. This entry belongs to a study of identical twins. Every donor was a healthy Caucasian. CDR1 SEHNR and CDR2 FQNEAQ come from the germline V gene (reference sequence). The CDR3 length is 14 residues. Deletions cut 5 bases from V and 3 bases from J, with 14 bases between. These data were likewise used in another study, on yellow fever vaccine responses in identical twins. That study reports: Reportedly, twins showed a vaccine T cell response that looked partly convergent and partly personalized.

Sequenced input: CD4+ T cells sorted from blood. The sequence was obtained from a woman aged 18 to 35 in good health. The V and J genes are TRBV7-9 and TRBJ2-7, with a weak D call TRBD2 (5 bases). The CDR3 DNA follows: TGTGCCAGCAGCCCTCCGAGGACTGGCTACGAGCAGTACTTC. Residues: CASSPPRTGYEQYF.